These T cell receptor beta chains were read from a single sample in a study of cytomegalovirus exposure and HLA in healthy donors. Profiled with immunoSEQ multiplex PCR; TCRdb holds only in-frame clones, not every one. The table lists 150,000 or so clones. Input material: PBMCs. The source is a woman aged 18-29 years in good health and CMV-seronegative. The CDR3 runs from the conserved cysteine through the conserved F or W. The order of the fields is J gene, V gene, D gene, clone size, CDR3 DNA, CDR3 protein. D genes are given only for firm matches. Clone size, where shown, is once, few, many, or a class for clones that have expanded.

TRBJ1-1,TRBV6-5,.,.,TGTGCCAGCAGTTTTTACCCGGGGGAGAAAGCTTTCTTT,CASSFYPGEKAFF
TRBJ2-1,TRBV6-6,.,.,TGTGCCAGCAGTTACTCCCAGAACCGCAATGAGCAGTTCTTC,CASSYSQNRNEQFF
TRBJ2-3,TRBV4-1,TRBD2,.,TGCGCCAGCAGCCAAGTTAGCGGGTTAGCAGATACGCAGTATTTT,CASSQVSGLADTQYF
TRBJ1-6,TRBV5-1,TRBD1,.,TGCGCCAGCAGTCAAGGACAGGGGGCATATTCACCCCTCCACTTT,CASSQGQGAYSPLHF
TRBJ2-7,TRBV4-2,.,.,TGTGCCAGCAGCCAAGAGGCGGACAAGGCCTACGAGCAGTACTTC,CASSQEADKAYEQYF
TRBJ2-6,TRBV7-8,TRBD1,.,TGTGCCAGCAGCCCGTCGACAGGGGCGCTCGGGGCCAACGTCCTGACTTTC,CASSPSTGALGANVLTF
TRBJ1-3,TRBV19,TRBD1,.,TGTGCCAGTAGCCCTCTCCGGGACAGGGGCTCTGGAAACACCATATATTTT,CASSPLRDRGSGNTIYF
TRBJ1-1,TRBV6-5,.,.,TGTGCCAGCAGTGACACCAGGGTTCGGACTGAAGCTTTCTTT,CASSDTRVRTEAFF
TRBJ1-4,TRBV27,.,.,TGTGCCAGCGCCCGGGTAGGGGATGAAAAACTGTTTTTT,CASARVGDEKLFF
TRBJ2-2,TRBV7-8,.,.,TGTGCCAGCAGCTCTGGACAGCTCTTCACCGGGGAGCTGTTTTTT,CASSSGQLFTGELFF
TRBJ2-1,TRBV6-6,TRBD2,.,TGTGCCAGCAGCCCCTTGCGGGCGGGAGAGCGTGAGCAGTTCTTC,CASSPLRAGEREQFF
TRBJ1-1,TRBV19,.,.,TGTGCCAGTAATTTGTGGGGCTACGACACTGAAGCTTTCTTT,CASNLWGYDTEAFF
TRBJ1-3,TRBV30,.,.,TGTGCCTGGAGTGTAGAGGCAGCACTTGGAAACACCATATATTTT,CAWSVEAALGNTIYF
TRBJ2-3,TRBV9,TRBD1,.,TGTGCCAGCAGCGCGACAGGGAACCAGTATTTT,CASSATGNQYF
TRBJ2-3,TRBV9,.,.,TGTGCCAGCAGCGTAGAGAACAGGGAAACAGATACGCAGTATTTT,CASSVENRETDTQYF
TRBJ1-5,TRBV19,.,.,TGTGCCAGTAGTATGTCAGGGCGGGGGCCCGATCAGCCCCAGCATTTT,CASSMSGRGPDQPQHF
TRBJ2-5,TRBV5-1,.,.,TGCGCCAGCAGCTTGGGTCCCTCGGGAGAGACCCAGTACTTC,CASSLGPSGETQYF
TRBJ1-2,TRBV28,TRBD1,.,TGTGCCAGCAGGCGACCGGGACAGGGCTATGGCTACACCTTC,CASRRPGQGYGYTF
TRBJ2-1,TRBV5-8,.,.,TGTGCCAGCAGCATCCTCCTCAATGAGCAGTTCTTC,CASSILLNEQFF
TRBJ2-7,TRBV5-1,TRBD2,.,TGCGCCAGCAGCTTGGGACTAGCGGTCCCCTACGAGCAGTACTTC,CASSLGLAVPYEQYF
TRBJ2-5,TRBV6-5,TRBD1,.,TGTGCCATTGAAAGGACAGGGATTTTGCAAGAGACCCAGTACTTC,CAIERTGILQETQYF
TRBJ2-1,TRBV4-1,TRBD1,.,TGCGCCAGCAGCCAGGGTGGACAGGGGGCGTGGGGTGAGCAGTTCTTC,CASSQGGQGAWGEQFF
TRBJ2-3,TRBV11-3,TRBD2,.,TGTGCCAGCAGCTTAGGTCAGCGGGAGCTACCAGATACGCAGTATTTT,CASSLGQRELPDTQYF
TRBJ2-3,TRBV19,.,.,TGTGCCAGTAGTATCACTACAGATACGCAGTATTTT,CASSITTDTQYF
TRBJ2-1,TRBV7-8,TRBD2,.,TGTGCCAGCACCCCTCGGGCTAGCGGTTCTAATAGGGAGTTCTTC,CASTPRASGSNREFF
TRBJ1-2,TRBV29-1,.,.,TGCAGCGTGGGCGACAGAACCTATGGCTACACCTTC,CSVGDRTYGYTF
TRBJ2-3,TRBV7-2,.,.,TGTGCCAGCAGATATAGCGGAGATACGCAGTATTTT,CASRYSGDTQYF
TRBJ2-5,TRBV7-3,.,.,TGTGCCAGCAGCTTAGACTCACAAGAGACCCAGTACTTC,CASSLDSQETQYF
TRBJ2-1,TRBV11-3,TRBD2,.,TGTGCCAGCAGCTCCGGGACTAGCGGGACCGGCTATGAGCAGTTCTTC,CASSSGTSGTGYEQFF
TRBJ2-1,TRBV5-6,TRBD2,.,TGTGCCAGCAGCCTAGGACTAGCGGGAGGTGGGAGGAATGAGCAGTTCTTC,CASSLGLAGGGRNEQFF
TRBJ1-2,TRBV9,.,.,TGTGCCAGCAGCTCTAGGGGGGGCGACTACTATGGCTACACCTTC,CASSSRGGDYYGYTF
TRBJ1-1,TRBV7-6,.,.,TGTGCCAGCGTTAACGGCAGGGCGGCTGAAGCTTTCTTT,CASVNGRAAEAFF
TRBJ2-5,TRBV7-2,.,.,TGTGCCAGCAGCTTGGTGTCAACACAAGAGACCCAGTACTTC,CASSLVSTQETQYF
TRBJ2-2,TRBV5-1,TRBD2,.,TGCGCCAGCAGCTTGGCATTGCGGGAGGACACCGGGGAGCTGTTTTTT,CASSLALREDTGELFF
TRBJ1-2,TRBV10-3,.,.,TGTGCCATCAACCAGGGTTCGGATGGCTACACCTTC,CAINQGSDGYTF
TRBJ2-3,TRBV7-2,TRBD1,.,TGTGCCAGCAGGCCACCGGGACAGGGAACTTCCGATACGCAGTATTTT,CASRPPGQGTSDTQYF
TRBJ2-7,TRBV30,.,.,TGTGCCTGGAGTGAAGACACCCTCTCCTACGAGCAGTACTTC,CAWSEDTLSYEQYF
TRBJ2-2,TRBV4-1,TRBD2,.,TGCGCCAGCAGCCAGCAACTAGCGGGAGGAGGGCGGGAGCTGTTTTTT,CASSQQLAGGGRELFF
TRBJ2-5,TRBV19,.,.,TGTGCCAGCCGGCCCCCCGGAGGAGAGACCCAGTACTTC,CASRPPGGETQYF
TRBJ2-7,TRBV11-2,TRBD1,.,TGTGCCAGCAGCTTAGCAGGACAGGGGGCTTACGAGCAGTACTTC,CASSLAGQGAYEQYF
TRBJ1-4,TRBV18,.,.,TGTGCCAGCTCCCCTTCGGGGGGACTTAATGAAAAACTGTTTTTT,CASSPSGGLNEKLFF
TRBJ1-1,TRBV7-9,.,.,TGTGCCAGCAGCTTAAGTGAGGGCACTGAAGCTTTCTTT,CASSLSEGTEAFF
TRBJ2-1,TRBV5-4,.,.,TGTGCCAGCAGGACGGGAATCATCACTGACAATGAGCAGTTCTTC,CASRTGIITDNEQFF
TRBJ1-3,TRBV27,.,.,TGTGCCAGCAGTTTTTCATTACCGGGTCCCTCTGGAAACACCATATATTTT,CASSFSLPGPSGNTIYF
TRBJ1-2,TRBV7-9,.,.,TGTGCCAGCAGCTCCCGACGGGGATCAAACTATGGCTACACCTTC,CASSSRRGSNYGYTF
TRBJ2-3,TRBV7-3,TRBD1,.,TGTGCCAGCAGCCCGGCGGGACAGGGTGGCACAGATACGCAGTATTTT,CASSPAGQGGTDTQYF
TRBJ1-1,TRBV2,TRBD1,.,TGTGCCAGCAGTGCTCAGGGGGCGGACACTGAAGCTTTCTTT,CASSAQGADTEAFF
TRBJ2-1,TRBV13,.,.,TGTGCCAGCAGCTCGGATGATATTGGGGCACCGCAAAACAATGAGCAGTTCTTC,CASSSDDIGAPQNNEQFF
TRBJ2-1,TRBV9,TRBD2,.,TGTGCCAGCAGCGCCTCGCGGGAGGGCCCCCGACATGAGCAGTTCTTC,CASSASREGPRHEQFF
TRBJ1-1,TRBV6-1,.,.,TGTGCCAGCAGTGAAATCGTGGAGAGCACCTCTGAGGCTTTCTTT,CASSEIVESTSEAFF
TRBJ2-1,TRBV14,.,large,TGTGCCAGCAGCCAAGACCTTTTTATAGTATGGGCGGGGCAACAAAGCTCCTACAATGAGCAGTTCTTC,CASSQDLFIVWAGQQSSYNEQFF
TRBJ1-5,TRBV5-1,.,.,TGCGCCAGCAGCCTCACAGGGCGAGGCGATCAGCCCCAGCATTTT,CASSLTGRGDQPQHF
TRBJ1-4,TRBV5-6,TRBD1,.,TGTGCCAGCAGCCTCGGACAGGACCCAAGGAATGAAAAACTGTTTTTT,CASSLGQDPRNEKLFF
TRBJ1-4,TRBV7-2,.,.,TGTGCCAGCAGCGCGGGGGGCAGTGAAAAACTGTTTTTT,CASSAGGSEKLFF
TRBJ1-5,TRBV6-5,.,.,TGTGCCAGCAGTTACTCCTATAGCAATCAGCCCCAGCATTTT,CASSYSYSNQPQHF